This T cell receptor beta chain was found in a study of blood T cells in healthy people across ages. Whole-study results and caveats: Estimates of diversity drawn from one million T cells were considered underestimates. More naive CD4+ cells and higher diversity were found in long-lived than in aged donors.

Trimming cost V 4 bases and J 0 bases, with 8 bases left between them. The CDR3 runs 13 residues. Germline CDR1 is SQVTM and CDR2 is ANQGSEA. In the case of this clonotype: Its antigen remains unknown.

A J-beta primer mix and a sample-barcoded 5' primer were used in a second PCR of roughly 6 to 12 cycles. TCRdb reanalysed the 5' RACE reads using MiXCR and keeps one entry per CDR3 protein. The table includes fewer than 2,000,000 distinct CDR3 sequences, 30% to 40% detected once. V usage is TRBV29-1 and J usage is TRBJ2-3; D gene uncertain. This TCR was sampled from a human donor in good health. Sequencing was carried out using blood. The CDR3 DNA reads as TGCAGCGTTGCTCCAGACAGCACAGATACGCAGTATTTT. Amino acids: CSVAPDSTDTQYF.